One and the same sample provided the 3 T cell receptor beta chains below, sequenced in a study of PD-L1 blockade in urothelial cancer. Produced via immunoSEQ multiplex PCR; TCRdb's table is partial and in-frame only. The sample records some 97,000 clones, approximately 90% being singletons. The sequencing here drew on PBMCs, taken around atezolizumab (anti-PD-L1) treatment. Receptors originate from an elderly woman with urothelial cancer.

In its sample, this clone was seen a few times. The chain combines TRBV5-1 with TRBJ1-5; D is possibly TRBD1 (5 bases). The CDR3 length is 15 residues. Between the trimmed V and J ends, which lost 0 bases and 4 bases, there was a span of 11 bases. Per germline, CDR1 SGHRS and CDR2 YFSETQ. This CDR3 reads CASSLGGRENQPQHF. Here the CDR3 DNA reads TGCGCCAGCAGCTTGGGGGGCAGGGAAAATCAGCCCCAGCATTTT.

This clone was seen a handful of times. J is TRBJ2-1 and V is TRBV7-6; 8 positions match TRBD2. Germline V CDR1 and CDR2: SGHVS, FNYEAQ. The trim removed 2 bases at V and 3 bases at J, leaving 6 bases unmatched. This CDR3 is 16 amino acids long. CDR3: CASSLSAGGGYNEQFF. The CDR3, as DNA: TGTGCCAGCAGCTTATCGGCGGGAGGAGGCTACAATGAGCAGTTCTTC.

The rearrangement uses TRBV7-9 and TRBJ2-1, with TRBD2 identical over 12 bases. There are 17 residues in the CDR3. From germline, CDR1 is SEHNR and CDR2 FQNEAQ (reference sequence). J lost 0 bases, V lost 5 bases, and 5 bases had no gene match. The CDR3: CASSGTSGHSSYNEQFF. CDR3 DNA sequence: TGTGCCAGCAGCGGGACTAGCGGGCATAGCTCCTACAATGAGCAGTTCTTC.